This TCR beta chain was sequenced in a study of cytomegalovirus exposure and HLA in healthy donors. General study findings and limits: Later, TCR association rates were found to vary by HLA locus, highest for DRB1 and lowest for HLA-C. Earlier analysis found most TCR beta V segments productive about 87% or about 30% of the time. Sequencing likely produced, as an artifact, a cluster of highly shared sequence variants. It was approximately 150 TCR beta chains that were listed as cytomegalovirus-associated.

Turning to this clone: Antigen: not known.

This CDR3 comprises 13 residues. Trimming removed 2 bases from V and 11 bases from J, with 12 bases in between. Germline CDR1 and CDR2: WNHNN and SYGVQD (reference sequence). PCR primers comprised 60 Vbeta and 13 Jbeta primers. The method was immunoSEQ multiplex PCR; TCRdb's version includes in-frame clones alone and lacks a portion of them. The table has under 150,000 clones, about 78% seen once. The chain links TRBV10-1 to TRBJ2-2; TRBD2 is a possible D gene (5 bases). The clonotype originates from a man aged 35-49 years in good health and CMV-seropositive. The sequencing sample was made of PBMCs. The CDR3 loop is CASSERTRPELFF. The CDR3, as DNA: TGCGCCAGCAGTGAGAGGACTCGACCTGAGCTGTTTTTT.